The sequence of this TCR beta chain was determined in a study of cytomegalovirus exposure and HLA in healthy donors. Study-level findings and limits: Sequencing likely produced, as an artifact, a cluster of highly shared sequence variants. Of the V segments, some could not be distinguished, including TRBV6-2 and TRBV6-3, and were excluded.

Germline lookup yields CDR1 DFQATT and CDR2 SNEGSKA (reference sequence). The CDR3 totals 11 residues. The V gene lost 4 bases and the J gene lost 7 bases, with 11 bases spanning the gap. About this clone itself: Its specificity is not known.

The PCR was carried out with 60 Vbeta primers and 13 Jbeta primers. Libraries were prepared by immunoSEQ multiplex PCR; TCRdb keeps only in-frame clonotypes and omits some of them. The table shows over 95,000 clones, with under 90% occurring only once. V is TRBV20-1 and J is TRBJ2-7; possible D gene TRBD1, 6 bases. The material sequenced was PBMCs. The sequence derives from a woman between 18 and 30 years old in good health and CMV-seronegative. The CDR3 loop reads CSAKFRGEQYF. The CDR3 DNA reads as TGCAGTGCTAAGTTCAGGGGTGAGCAGTACTTC.